The source of this TCR beta chain is a study of CXCR3-negative and CXCR3-positive naive CD8 T cells. About the study: Roughly 135 million TRB reads were obtained overall (about 1.5 +/- 0.3 million per library). Overall study results and limits: A higher hydrophobicity marked the TRB CDR3s of CXCR3-positive naive cells versus CXCR3-negative naive cells. Naive cells that were CXCR3-negative or CXCR3-positive used TRBV-TRBJ genes alike, while memory cells diverged. Diversity proved comparably high across both naive subsets and much lower in memory CD8+ cells.

It was by 5' RACE with UMI labels that the TRB cDNA libraries were prepared. TCRdb reprocessed the 5' RACE reads and stores each CDR3 protein as one record, lacking DNA. The sample totals tens of thousands of distinct CDR3 sequences. CDR3 length: 19 amino acids. In germline, CDR1 is LGHDT, CDR2 YNNKEL (reference sequence). In the case of this clonotype: Its antigen is as yet unknown.

The receptor comes from a human donor in good health. Some clones in this sample may be carry-over from other donors' samples. Sequencing was carried out using naive CXCR3+ CD8+ T cells from blood. As to subset: CD45RO-CCR7+CD27+CD95- naive CD8+ T cells expressing CXCR3 (TNR3+). The chain combines TRBV3-1 with TRBJ2-1; lacking DNA, the TRBD2 call made by TCRdb goes unchecked. CDR3 loop: CASSQSPLSSGRPDNEQFF.